This TCR beta chain comes out of a study of identical twins. TCRdb re-called the 5' RACE reads with MiXCR, one entry per CDR3 protein. The sample holds around 160,000 distinct CDR3 sequences; around 3.5% are singletons and the top ten take approximately 7.6%. The CDR3 covers 15 residues. V lost 10 bases, J lost 6 bases, and 17 bases stayed unmatched. This clonotype appeared many times. Source material: memory T cells sorted from blood. This sequence joins TRBV12-3 or TRBV12-4 and TRBJ1-1, with TRBD1 identical over 7 bases. The origin of this receptor is a young man in good health. CDR3 bases: TGTGCCACCAAAGCCGGGACAGCTATACTTGCTGAAGCTTTCTTT. Residues: CATKAGTAILAEAFF.